Below are 17 T cell receptor beta chains sequenced from a single sample in a study of blood T cells in healthy people across ages. The use of a sample-barcoded 5' primer and a J-beta primer mix characterized a second PCR of roughly 6 to 11 cycles. One entry per CDR3 protein, called by TCRdb with MiXCR from the 5' RACE reads. The table has fewer than 1.5 million distinct CDR3 sequences, about 43% seen once. The sequencing input was blood. Source of these receptors: a woman between 18 and 30 years old in good health.

This clonotype was observed a handful of times. The chain links TRBV18 to TRBJ2-1, with D unresolved. The CDR3 extends over 13 amino acids. Trimming cost V 0 bases and J 6 bases, with 6 bases left between them. Germline-derived CDR1 and CDR2 are KGHSH and LQKENI. Written as DNA, the CDR3 is TGTGCCAGCTCACCACCGAACGTCAATGAGCAGTTCTTC. It yields the protein CASSPPNVNEQFF.

This clonotype has more than one count but fewer than ten. The genes are TRBV29-1 and TRBJ1-2, with a weak D call TRBD1 (6 bases). Germline CDR1 reads SQVTM; CDR2 reads ANQGSEA. This CDR3 spans 17 amino acids. Trimming removed 6 bases from V and 2 bases from J, with 25 bases in between. The CDR3 here is CSVGFADPGQPNYGYTF. The CDR3 DNA is TGCAGCGTCGGATTTGCAGACCCCGGACAGCCCAACTATGGCTACACCTTC.

The gene calls are TRBV2 and TRBJ2-5; D unclear. This CDR3 has 14 amino acids. Trimming took 7 bases from V and 11 from J, leaving 23 bases between them. CDR1 and CDR2 from the germline V gene are SNHLY and FYNNEI. Here the CDR3 DNA reads TGTGCCAGCAAAAAGGAAGGCCAGAACAATGAGCAGTACTTC. Protein: CASKKEGQNNEQYF.

The chain joins TRBV10-3 to TRBJ1-2, with a tentative D call TRBD1 (6 bases). The CDR3 sequence is 13 residues long. The germline V gene has CDR1 ENHRY and CDR2 SYGVKD. With 2 bases removed from V and 5 bases from J, the gap between germline ends came to 9 bases. CDR3 nucleotide sequence: TGTGCCATCAGTGAGAGGGGGAGGTATGGCTACACCTTC. Amino acid sequence: CAISERGRYGYTF.

This clonotype was observed a few times. The chain has TRBV20-1 and TRBJ1-2, with D unclear. The germline CDR1 and CDR2 sequences are DFQATT and SNEGSKA (reference sequence). V lost 7 bases, J lost 8 bases, and 14 bases lay in between. CDR3 length equals 11 residues. CDR3 sequence: CSGGFSDGYTF. The CDR3 bases are TGCAGTGGGGGATTTTCGGACGGCTACACCTTC.

The sample holds a few counts of this clonotype. This chain uses TRBV3-1 with TRBJ1-5, with D maybe TRBD1 (5 bases). This CDR3 is built from 13 residues. Germline V gene sequence: CDR1 LGHDT, CDR2 YNNKEL (reference sequence). V shed 10 bases and J shed 0 bases, with 10 bases lying between them. The CDR3 loop reads CATSGGSNQPQHF. In DNA form, the CDR3 reads TGTGCCACAAGTGGGGGTAGCAATCAGCCCCAGCATTTT.

This clonotype was counted a few times. The V gene is TRBV3-1, the J gene TRBJ2-1; D is undetermined. Matching the DNA end better, TRBJ2-7 makes the J call doubtful. The CDR3 runs 15 residues. Germline values: CDR1 LGHDT, CDR2 YNNKEL (reference sequence). CDR3 DNA sequence: TGTGCCAGCAGCCCCGGACCGGCCTCCTACAATGAGCAGTACTTC. Residues: CASSPGPASYNEQYF.

This chain uses TRBV12-3 or TRBV12-4 with TRBJ1-2; a possible D gene is TRBD1 (5 bases). The CDR3 totals 16 residues. The V and J ends lost 6 bases and 4 bases respectively, with 21 bases between them. CDR3 DNA: TGTGCCAGCAGCAATCCCTACACCGAGGGACCCTATGGCTACACCTTC. Translated, it gives CASSNPYTEGPYGYTF.

This chain joins TRBV29-1 and TRBJ2-7, with D maybe TRBD1 (8 bases). In germline, CDR1 is SQVTM, CDR2 ANQGSEA. Trimming left V 6 bases short and J 3 bases short, with 15 bases between. CDR3 size: 13 residues. CDR3 nucleotides: TGCAGCGTGGACAGGGAGGGGAGCTACGAGCAGTACTTC. Residues: CSVDREGSYEQYF.

This clonotype occurred many times. The genes are TRBV29-1 and TRBJ2-1, with D possibly being TRBD1 (6 bases). Between the trimmed V and J ends, which lost 7 bases and 3 bases, there was a span of 16 bases. Per germline, CDR1 SQVTM and CDR2 ANQGSEA. The CDR3 has 14 amino acids. Here the CDR3 reads CSAATGSGYNEQFF. The CDR3 region has the DNA TGCAGCGCTGCGACAGGCTCTGGCTACAATGAGCAGTTCTTC.

The chain recombines TRBV3-1 with TRBJ2-5, with 14 bases lining up with TRBD2. The CDR3 contains 15 residues. With 2 bases clipped from V and 12 bases from J, the junction kept 8 bases outside the gene matches. Germline CDR1 and CDR2: LGHDT and YNNKEL (reference sequence). DNA for the CDR3: TGTGCCAGCAGCCAAAACCGACTAGCGGGAGGGAGGGAGTACTTC. Translating it yields CASSQNRLAGGREYF.

J is TRBJ2-7 and V is TRBV6-5; no reliable D call. The CDR3 has 13 residues. The V gene's germline CDR1 is MNHEY and CDR2 SVGAGI. V was trimmed by 0 bases and J by 7 bases, leaving 10 bases between them. This CDR3 is CASSYSGYNEQYF. CDR3 in DNA: TGTGCCAGCAGTTACTCCGGGTACAATGAGCAGTACTTC.

The V call is TRBV2, the J call TRBJ2-7, with D unclear. Between the trimmed V and J ends, which lost 6 bases and 2 bases, there was a span of 11 bases. The germline V gene has CDR1 SNHLY and CDR2 FYNNEI. The CDR3 totals 13 residues. DNA for the CDR3: TGTGCCAGCAGAGCGCGAAACCCCTACGAGCAGTACTTC. It is translated as CASRARNPYEQYF. Full variable domain (rest looked up from reference TRBV2 and TRBJ2-7): EPEVTQTPSHQVTQMGQEVILRCVPISNHLYFYWYRQILGQKVEFLVSFYNNEISEKSEIFDDQFSVERPDGSNFTLKIRSTKLEDSAMYFCASRARNPYEQYFGPGTRLTVT.

V usage is TRBV7-2 and J usage is TRBJ2-1; 9 bases map to TRBD2. V dropped 4 bases and J dropped 6; count of bases not matched to a gene: 7. The length of the CDR3 is 15 residues. Per germline, CDR1 SGHTA and CDR2 FQGNSA. This chain's CDR3 is CASSWESGRSNEQFF. CDR3 coding DNA: TGTGCCAGCAGCTGGGAGAGCGGGAGGAGCAATGAGCAGTTCTTC.

The chain joins TRBV9 to TRBJ2-7; TRBD2 aligns across 8 bases. The J call is in doubt because the DNA end fits TRBJ2-5 better. This CDR3 contains 13 residues. Germline CDR1 reads SGDLS; CDR2 reads YYNGEE. For the CDR3, the DNA is TGTGCCAGCAGCGGCGGGACTAGTGAGACCCAGTACTTC. Its protein product is CASSGGTSETQYF.

This chain connects TRBV5-5 to TRBJ2-5, with 11 bases identical to TRBD2. Gene TRBJ2-7 matches the end of the DNA better, so the J call may be wrong. The germline gives CDR1 SGHKS, CDR2 YYEKEE (reference sequence). The CDR3 is 18 residues long. CDR3: CASSLAVSSTSGGHEQYF. In nucleotides, the CDR3 is TGTGCCAGCAGCTTGGCCGTGTCCTCTACTAGCGGGGGCCACGAGCAGTACTTC.

This clonotype came up a few times. The chain is built from TRBV6-1 and TRBJ2-1, with D hard to call. This CDR3 contains 16 residues. Germline CDR1 is MNHNS and CDR2 is SASEGT. Between the trimmed V and J ends, which lost 6 bases and 1 base, there was a span of 16 bases. The CDR3 region has the DNA TGTGCCAGCAGGGGAAACTGGTTTTCATCCTACAATGAGCAGTTCTTC. This encodes CASRGNWFSSYNEQFF.